Presented here are 2 T cell receptor beta chains from one specimen sequenced in a study of identical twins (TCRdb year 2016). The library relied on 5' RACE. Sequenced using an Illumina HiSeq 2000. The public reads were reprocessed in TCRdb via fastp at Q25 and MiXCR, keeping in-frame beta chains. Each CDR3 protein gets just one entry, which takes the most common genes and DNA from the rows behind it. The sample profile shows 470,000 or so distinct CDR3 sequences; approximately 24% of them were found once. The ten largest clones capture 2.9% of the sample. The data were also submitted as part of a second study, on T cells expressing NK-cell markers.

Specimen: CD4+ T cells sorted from blood. The receptors originated from a woman aged 18-29 years in good health.

This rearrangement joins TRBV18 to TRBJ1-6; tentatively, D is TRBD1 (5 bases). This CDR3 is 15 amino acids long. Germline CDR1 reads KGHSH; CDR2 reads LQKENI. V was trimmed by 4 bases and J by 10 bases, leaving 17 bases between them. CDR3 sequence: CASSQEGTVRSPLHF. The CDR3 nucleotides read TGTGCCAGCTCACAGGAGGGGACGGTACGGTCACCCCTCCACTTT.

The genes are TRBV5-1 and TRBJ1-2, with 7 bases that match TRBD1. This CDR3 is built from 15 residues. Germline CDR1 is SGHRS and CDR2 is YFSETQ. Losses at the gene ends were 4 bases for V and 4 bases for J; bases not matched to a gene: 10. CDR3 in amino acids: CASSPVPGTVYGYTF. Here the CDR3 DNA reads TGCGCCAGCAGCCCTGTACCCGGGACAGTCTATGGCTACACCTTC. The full variable domain, with the rest looked up from reference TRBV5-1 and TRBJ1-2, is KAGVTQTPRYLIKTRGQQVTLSCSPISGHRSVSWYQQTPGQGLQFLFEYFSETQRNKGNFPGRFSGRQFSNSRSEMNVSTLELGDSALYLCASSPVPGTVYGYTFGSGTRLTVV.